This entry is about one TCR beta chain. The antigen is undetermined. CDR3 length: 11 residues. Trimming cost V 2 bases and J 6 bases, with 4 bases left between them. Clones were sequenced by immunoSEQ multiplex PCR, and TCRdb holds only the in-frame ones, with some missing. The sample holds some 30,000 clones; roughly 71% are singletons and the top ten take around 12%. The record originates from a study of OX40 agonist ivuxolimab in advanced cancers. General study points: There were, on average, more expanded clones in CD8+ T cells than in CD4+.

Drawing of blood for sampling happened at baseline, at cycle 4 day 1, and at cycle 7 day 1. The genes are TRBV23-1 and TRBJ1-1, with no clear D. TRBV23-1 is treated as an ORF (open reading frame) with a function not yet certain. The TCR comes from an adult with an advanced solid tumor such as melanoma, head and neck, liver or kidney cancer. Sequences were derived from CD4+ or CD8+ T cells sorted from blood, sampled in a trial of the OX40 agonist ivuxolimab. This CDR3 is CASSQVSEAFF. CDR3 nucleotide sequence: TGCGCCAGCAGTCAAGTCTCTGAAGCTTTCTTT.